These 18 T cell receptor beta chains originate from one sample sequenced in a study of blood T cell repertoires in COVID-19. The repertoire was sequenced with immunoSEQ multiplex PCR; TCRdb's copy has only in-frame clones and lacks some. This table holds roughly 190,000 clones, 65% to 90% found once. The sample taken for sequencing was PBMCs or T cells enriched from blood (not recorded which). Receptors were obtained from a woman aged 55-70 years with acute COVID-19.

The chain combines TRBV5-6 with TRBJ2-5; TRBD2 agrees at 11 bases. V dropped 3 bases and J dropped 2; count of bases not matched to a gene: 9. Germline lookup yields CDR1 SGHDT and CDR2 YYEEEE. The CDR3 has 17 amino acids. The CDR3 coding sequence is TGTGCCAGCAGCTACCTTCCCGGGACTAGCGGTCAAGAGACCCAGTACTTC. Amino acid sequence: CASSYLPGTSGQETQYF.

V is TRBV11-3 and J is TRBJ1-5; D uncertain. V was clipped by 9 bases and J by 2 bases, with 17 bases between them. Germline loops: CDR1 SGHNT, CDR2 YENEEA. The CDR3 is made up of 15 amino acids. The CDR3 sequence: CARARSGACNQPQHF. Written as DNA, the CDR3 is TGTGCCAGGGCCCGATCGGGAGCATGCAATCAGCCCCAGCATTTT.

The genes are TRBV4-3 and TRBJ2-1; D gene ambiguous. The CDR3 has 13 amino acids. V shed 0 bases and J shed 13 bases, with 13 bases lying between them. Looked up from germline, CDR1 is LGHNA and CDR2 is YSLEER. The DNA of the CDR3 is TGCGCCAGCAGCCAAGATCGTGCCGGGTACCAGTTCTTC. Its translation: CASSQDRAGYQFF.

The chain is built from TRBV10-1 and TRBJ1-4; D remains ambiguous. This CDR3 is 15 amino acids long. CDR1 is WNHNN, CDR2 SYGVQD, per germline (reference sequence). V was clipped by 3 bases and J by 3 bases, with 11 bases between them. For the CDR3, the DNA is TGCGCCAGCAGTGACCACCGCAGGTCTAATGAAAAACTGTTTTTT. Translation gives CASSDHRRSNEKLFF.

The chain uses TRBV4-2 and TRBJ2-7, with D perhaps TRBD2 (5 bases). Trimming removed 1 base from V and 6 bases from J, with 10 bases in between. The CDR3 contains 13 residues. Per the germline V gene, CDR1 is LGHNA and CDR2 is YNFKEQ. This CDR3 reads CASSQAEGTEQYV. CDR3 DNA: TGTGCCAGCAGCCAAGCCGAGGGAACCGAGCAGTACGTC.

Concerning this clone: Other nucleotide sequences from this sample produce the same CDR3. This sequence joins TRBV5-1 and TRBJ1-3; no clear D gene. The V gene's germline CDR1 is SGHRS and CDR2 YFSETQ. The CDR3 runs to 14 residues. With 3 bases removed from V and 0 bases from J, the gap between germline ends came to 7 bases. The CDR3 loop is CASSSVSSGNTIYF. In DNA, the CDR3 is TGCGCCAGCAGCTCCGTTTCCTCTGGAAACACCATATATTTT.

The chain couples TRBV19 to TRBJ2-1; 14 bases match TRBD2. The ends lost 6 bases at V and 9 bases at J; junction bases unmatched: 7. The germline V gene encodes CDR1 LNHDA and CDR2 SQIVND (reference sequence). The CDR3 has 15 amino acids. The DNA of the CDR3 is TGTGCCAGTAGAACCGGGACTAGCGGGAGAGGTGAGCAGTTCTTC. Amino acids: CASRTGTSGRGEQFF.

The V gene is TRBV30, the J gene TRBJ2-3; unclear D gene. The V gene's germline CDR1 is GTSNPN and CDR2 SVGIG (reference sequence). V was cut by 2 bases and J by 4 bases, with 10 bases left in between. This CDR3 comprises 13 residues. CDR3 sequence (DNA): TGTGCCTGGAGTCCAATGGGCCCAGATACGCAGTATTTT. It codes for CAWSPMGPDTQYF. The variable domain in full, with the rest retrieved from reference TRBV30 and TRBJ2-3, is SQTIHQWPATLVQPVGSPLSLECTVEGTSNPNLYWYRQAAGRGLQLLFYSVGIGQISSEVPQNLSASRPQDRQFILSSKKLLLSDSGFYLCAWSPMGPDTQYFGPGTRLTVL.

The chain joins TRBV4-3 to TRBJ1-2, with 9 bases that match TRBD1. The CDR3 spans 15 residues. The J segment lost 4 bases and the V segment lost 6 bases, leaving 9 bases of the junction unmatched. The V gene's germline CDR1 is LGHNA and CDR2 YSLEER. This CDR3 is CASRGEGQGIYGYTF. CDR3 nucleotides: TGCGCCAGCAGAGGGGAGGGACAGGGAATCTATGGCTACACCTTC.

The chain is built from TRBV18 and TRBJ1-5, with D perhaps matching TRBD1 (5 bases). The CDR3 length is 17 residues. Per germline, CDR1 KGHSH and CDR2 LQKENI. Trimming took 4 bases from V and 4 from J, leaving 20 bases between them. The CDR3 protein is CASSLTGGFNSNQPQHF. CDR3 in DNA: TGTGCCAGCTCACTAACGGGGGGTTTTAATTCGAATCAGCCCCAGCATTTT.

In this sample, this clone turned up a few times. The J gene is TRBJ2-2, the V gene TRBV18; D unresolved. From germline, CDR1 is KGHSH and CDR2 LQKENI. The CDR3 is 12 amino acids. Trimming removed 3 bases at V and 6 bases at J, with 5 bases between. CDR3 DNA sequence: TGTGCCAGCTCACCGCGGCCCGGGGAGCTGTTTTTT. Its translation: CASSPRPGELFF.

The V gene is TRBV4-3, the J gene TRBJ2-3; D is unresolved. In germline, CDR1 is LGHNA, CDR2 YSLEER. CDR3 size: 16 residues. V lost 0 bases and J 2 bases, leaving 12 bases between the germline ends. The CDR3 DNA reads TGCGCCAGCAGCCAAGACGCCACATTTTACACAGATACGCAGTATTTT. This codes for CASSQDATFYTDTQYF.

V usage is TRBV7-2 and J usage is TRBJ2-2; TRBD1 is a possible D gene (5 bases). Trimming removed 2 bases from V and 1 base from J, with 17 bases in between. Germline V lookup: CDR1 SGHTA, CDR2 FQGNSA. This CDR3 region has 18 residues. CDR3 sequence reads: CASSLINPGHLNTGELFF. The CDR3 DNA sequence: TGTGCCAGCAGCTTAATTAATCCTGGACACCTGAACACCGGGGAGCTGTTTTTT. Supplemented by reference TRBV7-2 and TRBJ2-2, the full variable domain reads GAGVSQSPSNKVTEKGKDVELRCDPISGHTALYWYRQSLGQGLEFLIYFQGNSAPDKSGLPSDRFSAERTGGSVSTLTIQRTQQEDSAVYLCASSLINPGHLNTGELFFGEGSRLTVL.

This clone was seen ten or more times. The rearrangement uses TRBV4-2 and TRBJ1-2, with 8 bases fitting TRBD1. Losses at the gene ends were 0 bases for V and 4 bases for J; bases not matched to a gene: 7. CDR3 size: 16 residues. Germline loops: CDR1 LGHNA, CDR2 YNFKEQ. Here the CDR3 reads CASSQDLAGGRYGYTF. The CDR3 DNA reads TGTGCCAGCAGCCAAGATCTGGCAGGGGGCCGCTATGGCTACACCTTC.

This chain joins TRBV3-1 (or the pseudogene TRBV3-2) and TRBJ1-4; tentative D call: TRBD1 (5 bases). The ends were cut back, 1 base at V and 7 bases at J, with 16 bases in the middle. Per germline, CDR1 LGHDT and CDR2 YNNKEL (reference sequence). The CDR3 spans 16 residues. CDR3 protein: CASSQGGVARGEKLFF. The CDR3 DNA reads TGTGCCAGCAGCCAAGGGGGGGTAGCGAGGGGTGAAAAACTGTTTTTT.

The sample holds a few counts of this clone. The V and J genes are TRBV6-4 and TRBJ2-7, with D perhaps TRBD1 (6 bases). Trimming shortened V by 7 bases and J by 7 bases, and 14 bases separated the two germline ends. The CDR3 is 12 residues long. The germline CDR1 and CDR2 sequences are MRHNA and SNTAGT. The CDR3 loop is CASNCARGEQYV. The DNA of the CDR3 is TGTGCCAGCAACTGCGCTAGGGGGGAGCAGTACGTC.

V is TRBV6-2 or TRBV6-3 and J is TRBJ1-1; 7 bases match TRBD1. Per the germline V gene, CDR1 is MNHEY and CDR2 is SVGEGT. The CDR3 runs 15 residues. After removal of 2 bases from V and 9 bases from J, the junction contained 12 bases not matched to a gene. CDR3 loop: CASSYTRQGLGKAFF. DNA of the CDR3: TGTGCCAGCAGTTACACTCGACAGGGTTTGGGGAAAGCTTTCTTT.

The chain recombines TRBV2 with TRBJ1-2, with 7 bases that match TRBD1. The CDR3 sequence is 15 residues long. The J segment lost 7 bases and the V segment lost 2 bases, leaving 10 bases of the junction unmatched. The germline V gene has CDR1 SNHLY and CDR2 FYNNEI. CDR3 region: CASSEYRGPNGGYTF. For the CDR3, the DNA is TGTGCCAGCAGTGAATACAGGGGACCTAACGGTGGCTACACCTTC.